The clone carrying this T cell receptor (beta chain) was counted ten times or more. Its antigen is not identified. These data originate in a study of response to subunit inactivated influenza vaccine. Findings of the study overall: The study's authors posited that every seasonal influenza vaccination enlists few new T cells.

MiXCR, applied by TCRdb to the RT-PCR reads, yields one record per CDR3 protein. Of around 490,000 distinct CDR3 sequences detected, 6% to 9% appear once; the ten largest clones hold approximately 13%. The sample consisted of PBMCs from blood, taken roughly 24 months after vaccination. This TCR was recovered from a man aged 50-75 years who received an inactivated influenza vaccine.

The CDR3 loop reads CASSLVGGRGWSSYEQYF. The CDR3, as DNA: TGTGCCAGCAGCTTAGTTGGAGGGAGGGGCTGGAGCTCCTACGAGCAGTACTTC. The rearrangement uses TRBV11-2 and TRBJ2-7; TRBD2 matches 7 bases. Germline V gene data show CDR1 as SGHAT and CDR2 as FQNNGV. Germline trimming cut 1 base from V and 0 bases from J; bases unmatched to any gene: 12. The CDR3 has 18 amino acids.